This TCR beta chain was observed in a study of T-cell reconstitution after alpha-beta-depleted transplantation in children. Trimming at V came to 7 bases and at J to 9 bases, leaving 6 bases not matched to a gene. The germline gives CDR1 ENHRY, CDR2 SYGVKD. The CDR3 length is 13 residues. TCRbeta library construction was performed incorporating unique molecular identifiers. TCRdb re-called the PCR reads through MiXCR, storing one row per CDR3 protein. Among under 450,000 distinct CDR3 sequences listed, roughly 13% were seen once. The TCR originated in a human donor who donated a stem cell graft to a child with Fanconi anemia. The chain uses TRBV10-3 and TRBJ1-5; TRBD1 matches at 10 bases. This specimen was PBMCs, taken from the stem cell graft. The CDR3 region has the DNA TGTGCCATCACCGAGGGACAGGGGTGGCCCCAGCATTTT. This translates into CAITEGQGWPQHF.